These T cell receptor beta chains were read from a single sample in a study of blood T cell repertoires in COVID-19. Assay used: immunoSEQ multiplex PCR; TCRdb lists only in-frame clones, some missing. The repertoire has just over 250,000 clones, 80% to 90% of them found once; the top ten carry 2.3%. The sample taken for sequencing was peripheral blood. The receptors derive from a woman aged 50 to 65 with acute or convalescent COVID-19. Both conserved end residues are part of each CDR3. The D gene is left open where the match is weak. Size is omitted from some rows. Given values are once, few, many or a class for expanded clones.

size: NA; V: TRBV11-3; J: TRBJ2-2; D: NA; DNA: TGTGCCAGCAGCTTTGGAGTGAAAACCGGGGAGCTGTTTTTT; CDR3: CASSFGVKTGELFF
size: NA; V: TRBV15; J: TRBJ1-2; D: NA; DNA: TGTGCCACCAGCAAACCAGGGGAAATCTATGGCTACACCTTC; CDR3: CATSKPGEIYGYTF
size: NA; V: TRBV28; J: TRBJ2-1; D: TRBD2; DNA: TGTGCCAGCAGCGGGTCTAGCGGGAGCTCCTACAATGAGCAGTTCTTC; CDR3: CASSGSSGSSYNEQFF
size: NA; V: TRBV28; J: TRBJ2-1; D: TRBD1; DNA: TGTGCCAGCAGCCCCAGGGGGCTAGAAAACAATGAGCAGTTCTTC; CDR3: CASSPRGLENNEQFF
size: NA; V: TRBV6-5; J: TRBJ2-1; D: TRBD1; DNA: TGTGCCAGCAGTTCAGGACAGGATATGACCAATGAGCAGTTCTTC; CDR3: CASSSGQDMTNEQFF
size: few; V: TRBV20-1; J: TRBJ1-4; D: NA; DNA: TGCAGTGCTAGTCGGAGGGAGACGGCTAATGAAAAACTGTTTTTT; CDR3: CSASRRETANEKLFF
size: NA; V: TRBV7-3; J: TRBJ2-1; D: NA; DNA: TGTGCCAGCAGTCAAACCGGGACCTCAGGGGATGAGCAGTTCTTC; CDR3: CASSQTGTSGDEQFF
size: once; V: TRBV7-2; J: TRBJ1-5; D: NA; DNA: TGTGCCAGCAGGTATAGCAATCAGCCCCAGCATTTT; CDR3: CASRYSNQPQHF
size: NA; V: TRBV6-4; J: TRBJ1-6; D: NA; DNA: TGTGCCAGCAGTGACTCGACGCAGGGGTCCAATTCACCCCTCCACTTT; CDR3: CASSDSTQGSNSPLHF
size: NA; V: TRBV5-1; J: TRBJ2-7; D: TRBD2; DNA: TGCGCCAGCAGCCCTCCTAGCGGTGCCTCCTACGAGCAGTACTTC; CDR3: CASSPPSGASYEQYF
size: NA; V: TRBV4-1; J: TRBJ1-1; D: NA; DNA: TGCGCCAGCAGCCAAGAGTCGCAGGGAGGGGTTCGGGCTTTCTTT; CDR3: CASSQESQGGVRAFF
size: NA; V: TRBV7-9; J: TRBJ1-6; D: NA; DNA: TGTGCCAGCAGCTTCATGAATTCACCCCTCCACTTT; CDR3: CASSFMNSPLHF
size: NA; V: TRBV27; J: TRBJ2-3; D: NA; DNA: TGTGCCAGCAGTCCGGAGGGACTCCCAAAGGCAGATACGCAGTATTTT; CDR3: CASSPEGLPKADTQYF
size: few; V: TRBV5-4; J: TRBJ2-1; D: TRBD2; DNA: TGTGCCAGCAGCTTGTCTGGCGGGAGGACCTACAATGAGCAGTTCTTC; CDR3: CASSLSGGRTYNEQFF
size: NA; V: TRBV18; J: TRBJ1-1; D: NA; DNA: TGTGCCAGCTCACCGCCACAGGGATGGGACACTGAAGCTTTCTTT; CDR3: CASSPPQGWDTEAFF
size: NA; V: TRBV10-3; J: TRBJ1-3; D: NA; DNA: TGTGCCATCAGTGTGGACTTCTCTGGAAACACCATATATTTT; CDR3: CAISVDFSGNTIYF
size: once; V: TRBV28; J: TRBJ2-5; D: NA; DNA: TGTGCCACCCTCGGCGGAGACTGGAGTGGGACCCAGTACTTC; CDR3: CATLGGDWSGTQYF
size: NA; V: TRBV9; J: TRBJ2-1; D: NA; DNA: TGTGCCAGCAGCGTAGAGGCGGAAACCTACAATGAGCAGTTCTTC; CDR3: CASSVEAETYNEQFF
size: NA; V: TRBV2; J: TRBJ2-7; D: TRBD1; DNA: TGTGCCAGCAGTGATGCCAGGGGGCTCGAGCAGTACTTC; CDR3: CASSDARGLEQYF
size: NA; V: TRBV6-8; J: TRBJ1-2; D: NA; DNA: TGTGCCAGCAGTTACGGGGGGGGAGACCCCTTGGATGGCTACACCTTC; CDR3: CASSYGGGDPLDGYTF
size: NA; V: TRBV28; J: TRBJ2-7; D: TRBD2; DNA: TGTGCCAGCAGTAGTAGCGGGAGGAACTACGAGCAGTACTTC; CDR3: CASSSSGRNYEQYF
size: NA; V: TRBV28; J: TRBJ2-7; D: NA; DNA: TGTGCCAGCAGTCCTATCGACAGGAACTCCTACGAGCAGTACTTC; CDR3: CASSPIDRNSYEQYF
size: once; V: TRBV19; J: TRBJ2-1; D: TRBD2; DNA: TGTGCCAGTAAGCGGGAGGGCCTATACAATGAGCAGTTCTTC; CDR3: CASKREGLYNEQFF
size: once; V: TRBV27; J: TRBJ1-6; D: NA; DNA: TGTGCCAGCAGTTTAACAGGCGGACAAGTAATTACTAATTCACCCCTCCACTTT; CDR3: CASSLTGGQVITNSPLHF
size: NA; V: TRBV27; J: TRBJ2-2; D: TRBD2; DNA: TGTGCCAGCAGTTTATCGCGACAACTAGCGTGGACCGGGGAGCTGTTTTTT; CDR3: CASSLSRQLAWTGELFF